Listed here are 17 T cell receptor beta chains from one sample, sequenced in a study of shared clonotypes between healthy human individuals (dated by TCRdb to 2018 to 2021). The library was built by means of the immunoSEQ multiplex PCR assay. In its TCRdb copy, this immuneACCESS table keeps in-frame sequences only and misses some clones. Where compared with another copy, unresolved V genes explain less than half of these, and the others have no known cause. For this sample there are about 1.1 million clones; roughly 80% appear just once. 0.89% of the sample rests with the top ten. Sequencing was done on a sample of memory CD4+ T cells from PBMCs. This specimen's cell subset or site label, interpreted: CD45RA-negative fraction. The receptor source for this set is a man aged 18 to 35 in good health. Some clones in this sample may be carry-over from other donors' samples.

The chain combines TRBV29-1 with TRBJ2-1, with TRBD2 as a possible D gene (8 bases). Trimming shortened V by 4 bases and J by 1 base, and 11 bases separated the two germline ends. The CDR3 sequence is 14 residues long. Germline V CDR1 and CDR2: SQVTM, ANQGSEA. CDR3 region: CSVVAGQSYNEQFF. CDR3 nucleotides: TGCAGCGTTGTAGCGGGACAGTCCTACAATGAGCAGTTCTTC.

The rearrangement links TRBV7-3 to TRBJ1-1, with 9 nucleotides matching TRBD1. Germline CDR1 and CDR2: SGHTA and FQGTGA. V lost 6 bases and J lost 5; bases outside the gene matches: 4. The CDR3 spans 13 residues. CDR3 nucleotide sequence: TGTGCCAGCAGTCATGGGACAGGGACTGAAGCTTTCTTT. Its translation: CASSHGTGTEAFF. Based on the CDR3 plus reference TRBV7-3 and TRBJ1-1, the full variable domain is GAGVSQTPSNKVTEKGKYVELRCDPISGHTALYWYRQSLGQGPEFLIYFQGTGAADDSGLPNDRFFAVRPEGSVSTLKIQRTERGDSAVYLCASSHGTGTEAFFGQGTRLTVV.

The sample holds a few counts of this clone. CDR3 protein: CASSRSSGGTDTQYF. CDR3 bases: TGTGCCAGCAGCAGGTCTAGCGGGGGCACAGATACGCAGTATTTT. This chain uses TRBV9 with TRBJ2-3, with 9 bases matching TRBD2. Germline V gene sequence: CDR1 SGDLS, CDR2 YYNGEE. Trimming cost V 4 bases and J 1 base; bases outside gene matches: 4. This CDR3 comprises 15 residues.

This clone was seen a single time. The chain recombines TRBV28 with TRBJ1-2, with D possibly TRBD1 on 5 matching bases. Germline CDR1 MDHEN, CDR2 SYDVKM. Trimming took off 3 bases at V and 5 bases at J, with 10 bases between the two ends. The CDR3 runs 13 residues. This chain's CDR3 is CASSFLGGYGYTF. The CDR3 DNA follows: TGTGCCAGCAGTTTTTTGGGGGGGTATGGCTACACCTTC.

Points on this clone: The same CDR3 can be traced to other DNA sequences in this sample. J is TRBJ1-1 and V is TRBV5-1, with a possible D match to TRBD1 (5 bases). The CDR3 is 13 amino acids. V dropped 2 bases and J dropped 3 bases, with 8 bases sitting between them. Germline CDR1 is SGHRS and CDR2 is YFSETQ. The CDR3 nucleotides are TGCGCCAGCAGCTTCGGCAGGGACACTGAAGCTTTCTTT. Translating it yields CASSFGRDTEAFF.

This sequence joins TRBV7-2 and TRBJ2-7, with TRBD2 as a possible D gene (5 bases). Germline V gene lookup returns CDR1 SGHTA and CDR2 FQGNSA. Trimming shortened V by 2 bases and J by 3 bases, and 11 bases separated the two germline ends. This CDR3 is 14 amino acids long. Here the CDR3 reads CASSLHGDNYEQYF. CDR3 in DNA: TGTGCCAGCAGCTTACACGGGGATAACTACGAGCAGTACTTC.

The chain couples TRBV5-1 to TRBJ1-4; perhaps TRBD1 as D (6 bases). Trimming took 1 base from V and 4 from J, leaving 14 bases between them. From germline, CDR1 is SGHRS and CDR2 YFSETQ. This CDR3 has 16 amino acids. CDR3 DNA: TGCGCCAGCAGCTTGTCGGGGGGCACCGGTAATGAAAAACTGTTTTTT. Its translation: CASSLSGGTGNEKLFF.

This clone came up once. The V and J genes are TRBV7-3 and TRBJ2-2, with 7 bases identical to TRBD1. V gave up 4 bases and J gave up 4 bases; unmatched junction bases: 6. In germline, CDR1 is SGHTA, CDR2 FQGTGA. The CDR3 totals 15 residues. DNA of the CDR3: TGTGCCAGCAGCTCCAGGACAGGTGGCACCGGGGAGCTGTTTTTT. It is translated as CASSSRTGGTGELFF.

This chain connects TRBV28 to TRBJ2-1, with 7 bases matching TRBD2. Germline CDR1 MDHEN, CDR2 SYDVKM. This CDR3 is built from 16 residues. The trim removed 6 bases at V and 6 bases at J, leaving 14 bases unmatched. In DNA, the CDR3 is TGTGCCAGCAGAAAGGGCGGGGCTAGCGGAACCAATGAGCAGTTCTTC. Translation: CASRKGGASGTNEQFF.

The chain is built from TRBV27 and TRBJ1-2; D remains ambiguous. This CDR3 is built from 14 residues. V was trimmed by 6 bases and J by 4 bases, leaving 15 bases between them. Looked up from germline, CDR1 is MNHEY and CDR2 is SMNVEV (reference sequence). The CDR3 DNA follows: TGTGCCAGCAGAAGGATCGGCTCCATCTATGGCTACACCTTC. Encoded protein: CASRRIGSIYGYTF.

V and J are TRBV18 and TRBJ1-4; 9 bases map to TRBD1. This CDR3 has 15 residues. The V gene end was trimmed by 2 bases and the J gene end by 8 bases; junction bases not matched to a gene: 6. Germline values: CDR1 KGHSH, CDR2 LQKENI. The CDR3 spells CASSPGTGREEKLFF. Written as DNA, the CDR3 is TGTGCCAGCTCACCAGGGACAGGGCGAGAGGAAAAACTGTTTTTT.

On this clone itself: Germline is not matched at one junction end, which may reflect a read error. CDR3 in amino acids: CASSEGAKNIQYF. CDR3 DNA: TGTGCCAGTAGTGAAGGAGCCAAAAACATTCAGTACTTC. V gene TRBV6-1 combines with J gene TRBJ2-4; D ambiguous. CDR1 and CDR2 from the germline V gene are MNHNS and SASEGT. The CDR3 has 13 residues.

The chain joins TRBV7-2 to TRBJ1-1; D uncertain. Germline V gene lookup returns CDR1 SGHTA and CDR2 FQGNSA. This CDR3 has 15 amino acids. Trimming shortened V by 5 bases and J by 8 bases, and 21 bases separated the two germline ends. CDR3 DNA: TGTGCCAGCAGCCCCCAACCGGGAGCCCGACCAGAAGCTTTCTTT. It is translated as CASSPQPGARPEAFF.

For this clone: A much larger clone is a single base away; this may be a read error. This chain uses TRBV19 with TRBJ2-2; 7 positions agree with TRBD2. Germline V lookup: CDR1 LNHDA, CDR2 SQIVND (reference sequence). This CDR3 has 15 amino acids. In DNA, the CDR3 is TGTGCCAGTAAGACTAGCCCTGTAGGCACCGGGGGGCTGTTTTTT. It translates to CASKTSPVGTGGLFF.

The chain joins TRBV20-1 to TRBJ2-1, with D perhaps TRBD2 (5 bases). The V gene's germline CDR1 is DFQATT and CDR2 SNEGSKA (reference sequence). The CDR3 runs to 11 residues. V was shortened by 6 bases and J by 7 bases, with 10 bases between the two germline ends. The CDR3 protein is CSAARGNEQFF. The CDR3, as DNA: TGCAGTGCGGCCCGGGGAAATGAGCAGTTCTTC.

This chain connects TRBV29-1 to TRBJ1-1; D is perhaps TRBD1 (6 bases). V was trimmed by 6 bases and J by 1 base, leaving 9 bases between them. CDR1 and CDR2 (germline): SQVTM, ANQGSEA. The CDR3 has 12 amino acids. The DNA of the CDR3 is TGCAGCGTCCGAGGGGGGAACACTGAAGCTTTCTTT. This codes for CSVRGGNTEAFF.

The rearrangement joins TRBV5-1 to TRBJ2-5; D gene ambiguous. The ends were cut back, 4 bases at V and 5 bases at J, with 15 bases in the middle. Germline V gene data show CDR1 as SGHRS and CDR2 as YFSETQ. The CDR3 covers 14 residues. For the CDR3, the DNA is TGCGCCAGCAGCCCCGCGCTAGTCGGGGAGACCCAGTACTTC. Its protein product is CASSPALVGETQYF.